A single sample is the source of the 19 T cell receptor beta chains below, sequenced in a study of CD8+ T cells in alopecia areata. After isolation, RNA underwent reverse transcription to generate cDNA as the sequencing template. Clones were sequenced by immunoSEQ multiplex PCR, and TCRdb holds only the in-frame ones, with some missing. Of roughly 97,000 clones listed, about 40% are singletons. Sequencing was performed on CD4+ T cells sorted from blood. The receptors stem from a human donor with alopecia areata.

The chain recombines TRBV7-9 with TRBJ1-2; D is possibly TRBD1 (5 bases). The germline V gene has CDR1 SEHNR and CDR2 FQNEAQ (reference sequence). The CDR3 is 13 residues long. V lost 3 bases and J 5 bases, leaving 10 bases between the germline ends. In DNA form, the CDR3 reads TGTGCCAGCAGCTTTCGGGACCAATATGGCTACACCTTC. Translated: CASSFRDQYGYTF.

The chain recombines TRBV5-4 with TRBJ1-6; 9 bases are a match to TRBD1. The CDR3 loop spans 15 amino acids. Trimming at V came to 5 bases and at J to 9 bases, leaving 9 bases not matched to a gene. Looked up from germline, CDR1 is SGHNT and CDR2 is YYREEE (reference sequence). The CDR3 here is CASSQKQGALSPLHF. CDR3 nucleotide sequence: TGTGCCAGCAGTCAAAAACAGGGGGCGCTTTCACCCCTCCACTTT.

This clone was counted only a few times. The rearrangement links TRBV29-1 to TRBJ2-7; the match to TRBD1 covers 8 bases. The germline V gene encodes CDR1 SQVTM and CDR2 ANQGSEA. The CDR3 contains 14 residues. Germline trimming cut 5 bases from V and 1 base from J; bases unmatched to any gene: 7. CDR3 residues: CSVLDRVSSYEQYF. CDR3 in DNA: TGCAGCGTTCTGGACAGGGTTAGTTCCTACGAGCAGTACTTC.

V gene TRBV5-4 combines with J gene TRBJ2-5; D is perhaps TRBD1 (6 bases). The CDR3 consists of 16 residues. CDR1 and CDR2 (germline): SGHNT, YYREEE (reference sequence). V was clipped by 4 bases and J by 2 bases, with 18 bases between them. CDR3 loop: CASSPGRTVSQETQYF. The DNA of the CDR3 is TGTGCCAGCAGCCCGGGGCGGACAGTATCACAAGAGACCCAGTACTTC. Using reference TRBV5-4 and TRBJ2-5 for the parts outside the CDR3, the full variable domain is ETGVTQSPTHLIKTRGQQVTLRCSSQSGHNTVSWYQQALGQGPQFIFQYYREEENGRGNFPPRFSGLQFPNYSSELNVNALELDDSALYLCASSPGRTVSQETQYFGPGTRLLVL.

This clone was recorded a few times. Other DNA sequences in this specimen translate into the identical CDR3. V gene TRBV29-1 combines with J gene TRBJ2-7; TRBD1 is a possible D gene (6 bases). Between the trimmed V and J ends, which lost 5 bases and 0 bases, there was a span of 11 bases. Germline CDR1 and CDR2: SQVTM and ANQGSEA. The CDR3 is 13 amino acids. CDR3 sequence reads: CSVRGQSSYEQYF. The CDR3 DNA reads TGCAGCGTTAGGGGACAAAGCTCCTACGAGCAGTACTTC.

The V gene is TRBV29-1, the J gene TRBJ2-6; D is uncertain. V was clipped by 7 bases and J by 0 bases, with 10 bases between them. Germline CDR1 reads SQVTM; CDR2 reads ANQGSEA. The CDR3 consists of 14 residues. Written as DNA, the CDR3 is TGCAGCGCGAGTGACGGCTCTGGGGCCAACGTCCTGACTTTC. As protein: CSASDGSGANVLTF.

This clone was seen more than once but under ten times. The chain carries TRBV18 and TRBJ2-5; D remains ambiguous. This CDR3 has 11 amino acids. The germline gives CDR1 KGHSH, CDR2 LQKENI. Trimming left V 4 bases short and J 3 bases short, with 3 bases between. The DNA for the CDR3 is TGTGCCAGCTCACAAGAAGAGACCCAGTACTTC. The encoded protein is CASSQEETQYF.

The J gene is TRBJ2-7, the V gene TRBV2; the match to TRBD2 covers 7 bases. V shed 6 bases and J 7 bases; nucleotides not matched to a gene: 9. CDR1 is SNHLY, CDR2 FYNNEI, per germline. The CDR3 totals 13 residues. This CDR3 reads CASRFGGGIEQYF. The CDR3 DNA reads TGTGCCAGCAGGTTTGGCGGGGGAATTGAGCAGTACTTC.

The chain combines TRBV15 with TRBJ2-7, with 7 bases fitting TRBD2. Germline V lookup: CDR1 LNHNV, CDR2 YYDKDF (reference sequence). The CDR3 length is 12 residues. The V and J ends lost 4 bases and 6 bases, in that order; junction bases with no gene match: 3. The DNA for the CDR3 is TGTGCCACCAGCAAGGGAGGGGCCGAGCAGTACTTC. It yields the protein CATSKGGAEQYF.

J is TRBJ2-3 and V is TRBV2, with unresolved D. The germline gives CDR1 SNHLY, CDR2 FYNNEI. The CDR3 is 14 amino acids. V was pared by 6 bases and J by 2 bases, with 12 bases between. The CDR3 nucleotides are TGTGCCAGCAGGAAGGCTTCCCTCACAGATACGCAGTATTTT. Translated, it gives CASRKASLTDTQYF.

V and J are TRBV30 and TRBJ1-5; D is ambiguous. Germline CDR1 is GTSNPN and CDR2 is SVGIG (reference sequence). Trimming stripped 2 bases from V and 5 bases from J, with 13 bases between. The CDR3 totals 14 residues. CDR3 sequence: CAWSLGRAHQPQHF. CDR3 nucleotides: TGTGCCTGGAGTTTAGGGAGGGCCCATCAGCCCCAGCATTTT.

The chain has TRBV30 and TRBJ2-1; D tentatively fits TRBD1 or TRBD2 (5 bases each). This CDR3 contains 14 residues. Trimming took off 5 bases at V and 4 bases at J, with 15 bases between the two ends. Germline CDR1 is GTSNPN and CDR2 is SVGIG (reference sequence). CDR3 DNA sequence: TGTGCCTGGCAAAACGGGACGGTATACAATGAGCAGTTCTTC. Its protein product is CAWQNGTVYNEQFF.

This clone has more than one count but fewer than ten. The rearrangement uses TRBV18 and TRBJ2-3; D gene unclear. The CDR3 consists of 16 residues. V was cut by 1 base and J by 0 bases, with 11 bases left in between. Germline V CDR1 and CDR2: KGHSH, LQKENI. The CDR3 nucleotides are TGTGCCAGCTCACCACGGCAGCGCGCTAGCACAGATACGCAGTATTTT. Its protein is CASSPRQRASTDTQYF. The whole variable domain, filled in from reference TRBV18 and TRBJ2-3, reads NAGVMQNPRHLVRRRGQEARLRCSPMKGHSHVYWYRQLPEEGLKFMVYLQKENIIDESGMPKERFSAEFPKEGPSILRIQQVVRGDSAAYFCASSPRQRASTDTQYFGPGTRLTVL.

This chain joins TRBV9 and TRBJ2-5; 10 positions agree with TRBD2. Germline lookup yields CDR1 SGDLS and CDR2 YYNGEE. The CDR3 extends over 16 amino acids. Losses at the gene ends were 4 bases for V and 5 bases for J; bases not matched to a gene: 11. DNA for the CDR3: TGTGCCAGCAGCCCTATAAGCGGGAGGGGAGGGGAGACCCAGTACTTC. Translating it yields CASSPISGRGGETQYF.

This chain connects TRBV4-3 to TRBJ2-1; no clear D. This CDR3 contains 13 residues. Germline assignment: CDR1 LGHNA and CDR2 YSLEER. V lost 4 bases and J lost 10, with 14 bases in between. The CDR3 region has the DNA TGCGCCAGCAGCCCCGCACCCGGCCGCGAGCAGTTCTTC. Residues: CASSPAPGREQFF.

The chain combines TRBV29-1 with TRBJ1-4; D not certain. Trimming took off 6 bases at V and 7 bases at J, with 12 bases between the two ends. This CDR3 contains 12 residues. From germline, CDR1 is SQVTM and CDR2 ANQGSEA. In DNA, the CDR3 is TGCAGCGTGAGAGTCGTGGGTGAAAAACTGTTTTTT. This encodes CSVRVVGEKLFF.

This clone came up once. One end of the junction fails to match germline, which may point to a read error. The V and J genes are TRBV2 and TRBJ2-7; no definite D call. This CDR3 contains 13 residues. Germline lookup yields CDR1 SNHLY and CDR2 FYNNEI. CDR3: CASREDWDYEQYF. Here the CDR3 DNA reads TGTGCCAGCAGAGAAGATTGGGACTACGAGCAGTACTTC.

The chain joins TRBV30 to TRBJ2-7; TRBD2 agrees at 7 bases. The CDR3 consists of 14 residues. V lost 3 bases, J lost 3 bases, and 8 bases stayed unmatched. Per the germline V gene, CDR1 is GTSNPN and CDR2 is SVGIG (reference sequence). The chain's CDR3 is CAWREGTNFYEQYF. The CDR3 DNA reads as TGTGCCTGGAGGGAGGGGACTAACTTCTACGAGCAGTACTTC. The complete variable domain, with remaining parts taken from reference TRBV30 and TRBJ2-7, reads SQTIHQWPATLVQPVGSPLSLECTVEGTSNPNLYWYRQAAGRGLQLLFYSVGIGQISSEVPQNLSASRPQDRQFILSSKKLLLSDSGFYLCAWREGTNFYEQYFGPGTRLTVT.

The chain joins TRBV29-1 to TRBJ1-5, with D possibly matching TRBD1 (6 bases). In germline, CDR1 is SQVTM, CDR2 ANQGSEA. The length of the CDR3 is 13 residues. V was clipped by 5 bases and J by 0 bases, with 8 bases between them. The CDR3 nucleotides are TGCAGCGTTCGGACAGATAGCAATCAGCCCCAGCATTTT. Translating it yields CSVRTDSNQPQHF.